This passage covers 11 T cell receptor beta chains from one sample sequenced in a study of siplizumab effects on memory and regulatory T cells. Measured with immunoSEQ multiplex PCR; TCRdb has only the in-frame clones, and not every one. The sample yields about 60,000 clones, approximately 82% seen once. The specimen sequenced was memory CD4+ T cells sorted from blood. The origin of the receptors is a human donor in good health.

On this clone: Other DNA sequences in this sample translate to the same CDR3. This chain connects TRBV15 to TRBJ2-1, with 10 bases that match TRBD2. CDR3 length equals 15 residues. After removal of 2 bases from V and 4 bases from J, the junction contained 2 bases not matched to a gene. Germline CDR1 is LNHNV and CDR2 is YYDKDF (reference sequence). The CDR3 nucleotides read TGTGCCACCAGCAGACGAGCGGGAGGGTACAATGAGCAGTTCTTC. This codes for CATSRRAGGYNEQFF.

A single count supports this clone. J is TRBJ1-5 and V is TRBV7-8, with TRBD1 matching over 7 bases. The CDR3 length is 15 residues. Germline-derived CDR1 and CDR2 are SGHVS and FQNEAQ. The junction had 6 bases not matched to a gene; V was cut back by 0 bases and J by 7 bases. This chain's CDR3 is CASSLAQGGRQPQHF. The CDR3, as DNA: TGTGCCAGCAGCTTAGCGCAGGGGGGGCGGCAGCCCCAGCATTTT. Together with reference TRBV7-8 and TRBJ1-5, the CDR3 gives the full variable domain: GAGVSQSPRYKVAKRGQDVALRCDPISGHVSLFWYQQALGQGPEFLTYFQNEAQLDKSGLPSDRFFAERPEGSVSTLKIQRTQQEDSAVYLCASSLAQGGRQPQHFGDGTRLSIL.

The chain couples TRBV7-9 to TRBJ2-1, with unresolved D. From germline, CDR1 is SEHNR and CDR2 FQNEAQ (reference sequence). The CDR3 is 15 residues long. With 5 bases removed from V and 4 bases from J, the gap between germline ends came to 15 bases. The CDR3 reads CASSQTLTAYNEQFF. The DNA for the CDR3 is TGTGCCAGCAGCCAAACCTTAACAGCTTACAATGAGCAGTTCTTC.

The V and J genes are TRBV6-5 and TRBJ2-6; no definite D call. Deletions cut 2 bases from V and 6 bases from J, with 5 bases between. Per germline, CDR1 MNHEY and CDR2 SVGAGI. This CDR3 region has 13 residues. As DNA, the CDR3 is TGTGCCAGCAGTTACCCGGCGGCCAACGTCCTGACTTTC. This encodes CASSYPAANVLTF.

This chain joins TRBV2 and TRBJ2-3, with 7 bases fitting TRBD2. Trimming removed 3 bases from V and 1 base from J; junction bases left unmatched: 10. From germline, CDR1 is SNHLY and CDR2 FYNNEI. CDR3 length equals 17 residues. DNA for the CDR3: TGTGCCAGCAGTGATGTGGGAGGGACGAGGGGCACAGATACGCAGTATTTT. This sequence encodes CASSDVGGTRGTDTQYF. The complete variable domain, with remaining parts taken from reference TRBV2 and TRBJ2-3, reads EPEVTQTPSHQVTQMGQEVILRCVPISNHLYFYWYRQILGQKVEFLVSFYNNEISEKSEIFDDQFSVERPDGSNFTLKIRSTKLEDSAMYFCASSDVGGTRGTDTQYFGPGTRLTVL.

The chain uses TRBV29-1 and TRBJ1-2; TRBD1 matches at 7 bases. Trimming cost V 8 bases and J 3 bases; bases outside gene matches: 9. CDR1 and CDR2 (germline): SQVTM, ANQGSEA. The CDR3 runs to 13 residues. The CDR3 is CSSRTGGDYGYTF. In DNA form, the CDR3 reads TGCAGCTCTCGGACAGGTGGTGACTATGGCTACACCTTC.

This chain links TRBV5-1 with TRBJ2-3, with 7 bases fitting TRBD2. The CDR3 loop spans 13 amino acids. Germline V gene lookup returns CDR1 SGHRS and CDR2 YFSETQ. Trimming removed 5 bases from V and 6 bases from J; junction bases left unmatched: 6. The CDR3 bases are TGCGCCAGCAGTATCGGACTAGAGGATACGCAGTATTTT. This encodes CASSIGLEDTQYF.

This clone appeared once. This sequence joins TRBV30 and TRBJ2-7; D gene unclear. Germline loops: CDR1 GTSNPN, CDR2 SVGIG (reference sequence). CDR3 length: 11 residues. V dropped 5 bases and J dropped 4 bases, with 9 bases sitting between them. CDR3 coding DNA: TGTGCCTGGGCGGACCAATACGAGCAGTACTTC. This gives the protein CAWADQYEQYF.

The chain recombines TRBV29-1 with TRBJ2-7, with D hard to call. V lost 6 bases and J 1 base, leaving 7 bases between the germline ends. Germline CDR1 reads SQVTM; CDR2 reads ANQGSEA. The CDR3 is 11 residues long. CDR3 sequence (DNA): TGCAGCGTCCTGGATTCCTACGAGCAGTACTTC. It yields the protein CSVLDSYEQYF.

The gene calls are TRBV11-2 and TRBJ1-2; D is perhaps TRBD1 (5 bases). CDR1 is SGHAT, CDR2 FQNNGV, per germline. Trimming took 5 bases from V and 8 from J, leaving 21 bases between them. CDR3 length equals 15 residues. The CDR3 DNA is TGTGCCAGCAGCCCCCTCCGGGGACGCACTGGGGGCTACACCTTC. Protein: CASSPLRGRTGGYTF.

With regard to this clone: Compared with germline, one end of the junction differs, possibly owing to a read error. J is TRBJ1-4 and V is TRBV6-1, with 12 bases matching TRBD1. CDR3 length: 17 residues. Germline loops: CDR1 MNHNS, CDR2 SASEGT. The CDR3 DNA reads TGTGCCAGCAGGGAAGGGGGACAGGGGGCTCTTAATGAAAAACTGTTTTTT. It is translated as CASREGGQGALNEKLFF.